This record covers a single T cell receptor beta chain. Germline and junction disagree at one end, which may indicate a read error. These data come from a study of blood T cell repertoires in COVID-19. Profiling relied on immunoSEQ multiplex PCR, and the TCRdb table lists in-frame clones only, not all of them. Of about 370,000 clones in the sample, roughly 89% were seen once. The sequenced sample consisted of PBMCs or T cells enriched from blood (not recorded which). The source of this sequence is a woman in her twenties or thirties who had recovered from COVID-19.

The CDR3 here is CASSTIGLAHRGAVF. CDR3 coding DNA: TGTGCCAGCAGTACGATAGGACTAGCTCACCGGGGAGCTGTTTTT. The genes are TRBV28 and TRBJ2-2, with TRBD2 matching over 8 bases. This CDR3 has 15 amino acids. Germline CDR1 reads MDHEN; CDR2 reads SYDVKM.